The sequence of this T cell receptor beta chain was determined in a study of cytomegalovirus exposure and HLA in healthy donors. Germline-derived CDR1 and CDR2 are LNHDA and SQIVND (reference sequence). The CDR3 covers 15 residues. V lost 5 bases and J lost 3, with 13 bases in between. Use of 60 Vbeta and 13 Jbeta primers characterized the PCR. The method was immunoSEQ multiplex PCR; TCRdb's version includes in-frame clones alone and lacks a portion of them. The data show roughly 190,000 clones, with more than 60% seen just once and 2.1% held by the top ten. This rearrangement joins TRBV19 to TRBJ1-4; perhaps TRBD1 as D (5 bases). This sequence originates from a woman aged 25 to 39 in good health and CMV-seropositive. The sample taken for sequencing was PBMCs. CDR3 DNA: TGTGCCAGTAGTCTACTCGGGACTTCTAATGAAAAACTGTTTTTT. Its protein is CASSLLGTSNEKLFF.